The TCR beta chain described here comes from a study of shared clonotypes between healthy human individuals. Across the whole study: Serving as donors were two women and three men, whose ages spanned 18 to 49.

Deletions cut 10 bases from V and 6 bases from J, with 15 bases between. The CDR3 has 13 amino acids. In germline, CDR1 is SSHAT, CDR2 FNYEAQ (reference sequence). Sequencing was performed with immunoSEQ multiplex PCR; in TCRdb, only in-frame clones are kept and a portion is missing. This sample has around 1.4 million clones, with 98% found just once. The source of this sequence is a man aged 30-40 years in good health. Sequences were obtained from naive CD4+ T cells sorted from blood. Subset defined: CD45RA+ positively selected. The chain links TRBV7-7 to TRBJ2-2; possible D gene TRBD2, 6 bases. CDR3 coding DNA: TGTGCCACCGGGACTCGGAGGGCCGGGGAGCTGTTTTTT. It encodes CATGTRRAGELFF.